Listed here are 11 T cell receptor beta chains from one sample, sequenced in a study of CXCR3-negative and CXCR3-positive naive CD8 T cells. The TRB libraries of cDNA were built by UMI-labeled 5' RACE. With the 5' RACE reads reprocessed, TCRdb shows one record per CDR3 protein and no DNA. Its clone listing holds about 8,500 distinct CDR3 sequences. The sample comprised naive CXCR3- CD8+ T cells from blood. As for subset: CD45RO-CCR7+CD27+CD95- naive CD8+ T cells lacking CXCR3 (TNR3-). The receptors come from a human donor in good health. Some clones in this sample may be carry-over from other donors' samples.

The J gene is TRBJ1-5, the V gene TRBV4-3. The germline gives CDR1 LGHNA, CDR2 YSLEER. CDR3 length: 13 residues. The CDR3 loop is CASSQDMTQPQHF.

V is TRBV12-3 or TRBV12-4 and J is TRBJ2-2; TCRdb indicates TRBD1, and absent DNA this call remains unverified. CDR3 length: 18 residues. The CDR3 reads CASSLEDQGIRTWGWLFF.

This clonotype counts as medium-sized by frequency. CDR3 sequence: CASILDGNQETQYF. The genes are TRBV6-6 and TRBJ2-5. The germline V gene has CDR1 MNHNY and CDR2 SVGAGI (reference sequence). This CDR3 comprises 14 residues.

The chain joins TRBV29-1 to TRBJ2-7. Germline V gene lookup returns CDR1 SQVTM and CDR2 ANQGSEA. This CDR3 is 12 amino acids long. Here the CDR3 reads CSVESQSYEQYF.

The chain recombines TRBV29-1 with TRBJ1-1. CDR1 and CDR2 (germline): SQVTM, ANQGSEA. The CDR3 runs to 11 residues. CDR3: CSVEDSVEAFF. Supplemented by reference TRBV29-1 and TRBJ1-1, the full variable domain reads SAVISQKPSRDICQRGTSLTIQCQVDSQVTMMFWYRQQPGQSLTLIATANQGSEATYESGFVIDKFPISRPNLTFSTLTVSNMSPEDSSIYLCSVEDSVEAFFGQGTRLTVV.

V and J are TRBV7-8 and TRBJ2-7; TCRdb's assignment of TRBD1 cannot be checked, as there is no DNA. CDR1 and CDR2 from the germline V gene are SGHVS and FQNEAQ. This CDR3 has 16 amino acids. The CDR3 spells CASSLSEQGWFYEQYF.

The chain has TRBV6-1 and TRBJ2-3; as DNA is missing, the TRBD2 call by TCRdb cannot be tested. The CDR3 runs to 16 residues. Germline CDR1 and CDR2: MNHNS and SASEGT. This chain's CDR3 is CASSELLGTSWDTQYF.

Frequency places this clonotype as medium-sized. The V gene is TRBV20-1, the J gene TRBJ2-7; without DNA, the TCRdb call of TRBD2 cannot be checked. The CDR3 has 16 residues. Per the germline V gene, CDR1 is DFQATT and CDR2 is SNEGSKA (reference sequence). The CDR3 loop is CSATNIPTSGSYEQYF.

This chain links TRBV2 with TRBJ2-1; lacking DNA, the TRBD2 call made by TCRdb goes unchecked. Germline lookup yields CDR1 SNHLY and CDR2 FYNNEI. This CDR3 contains 17 residues. The CDR3 loop reads CASSPLAGSTSYNEQFF.

This clonotype is deemed medium-sized (0.01 to 0.1%) by its frequency. The chain is built from TRBV29-1 and TRBJ2-7. This CDR3 has 14 amino acids. Germline lookup yields CDR1 SQVTM and CDR2 ANQGSEA. This chain's CDR3 is CSVETSGATYEQYF.

Its frequency marks this clonotype as medium-sized. The chain links TRBV29-1 to TRBJ1-2. CDR1 SQVTM and CDR2 ANQGSEA come from the germline V gene. This CDR3 comprises 11 residues. This chain's CDR3 is CSASTNYGYTF.